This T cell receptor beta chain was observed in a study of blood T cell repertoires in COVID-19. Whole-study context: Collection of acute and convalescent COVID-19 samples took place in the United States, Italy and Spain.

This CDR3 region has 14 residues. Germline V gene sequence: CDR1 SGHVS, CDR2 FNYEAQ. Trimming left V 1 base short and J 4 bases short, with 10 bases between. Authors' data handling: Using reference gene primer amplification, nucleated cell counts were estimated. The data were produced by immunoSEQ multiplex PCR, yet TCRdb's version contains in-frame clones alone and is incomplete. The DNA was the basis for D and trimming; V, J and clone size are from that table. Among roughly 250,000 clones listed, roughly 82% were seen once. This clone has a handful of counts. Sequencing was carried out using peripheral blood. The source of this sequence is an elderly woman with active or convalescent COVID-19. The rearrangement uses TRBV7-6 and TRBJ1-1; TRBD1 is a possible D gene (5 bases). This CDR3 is CASSLGGLGTEAFF. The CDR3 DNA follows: TGTGCCAGCAGCTTAGGGGGCCTGGGCACTGAAGCTTTCTTT.